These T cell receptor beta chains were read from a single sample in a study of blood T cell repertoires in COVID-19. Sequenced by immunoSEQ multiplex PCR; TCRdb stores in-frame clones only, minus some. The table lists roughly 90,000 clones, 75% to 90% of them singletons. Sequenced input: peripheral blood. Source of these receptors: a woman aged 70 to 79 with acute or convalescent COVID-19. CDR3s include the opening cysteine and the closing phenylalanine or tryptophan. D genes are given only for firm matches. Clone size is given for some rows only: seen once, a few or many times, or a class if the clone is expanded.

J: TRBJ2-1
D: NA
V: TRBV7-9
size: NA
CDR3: CASRSSGDGEQFF
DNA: TGTGCCAGCAGATCGTCAGGTGATGGTGAGCAGTTCTTC

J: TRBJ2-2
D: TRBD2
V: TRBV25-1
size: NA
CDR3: CASSGGGGPNTGELFF
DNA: TGTGCCAGCAGTGGGGGCGGGGGGCCGAACACCGGGGAGCTGTTTTTT

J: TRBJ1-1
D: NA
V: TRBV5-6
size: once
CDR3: CASSLAGNTEAFF
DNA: TGTGCCAGCAGCTTGGCAGGGAACACTGAAGCTTTCTTT

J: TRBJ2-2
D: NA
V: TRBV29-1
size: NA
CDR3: CSVNPTGNTGELFF
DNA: TGCAGCGTAAATCCGACAGGGAACACCGGGGAGCTGTTTTTT

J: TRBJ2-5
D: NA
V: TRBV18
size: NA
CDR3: CASSQGLQETQYF
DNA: TGTGCCAGCTCCCAGGGATTGCAAGAGACCCAGTACTTC

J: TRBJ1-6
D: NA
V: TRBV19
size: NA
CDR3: CASSKLNSPLHF
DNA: TGTGCCAGTAGTAAACTCAATTCACCCCTCCACTTT

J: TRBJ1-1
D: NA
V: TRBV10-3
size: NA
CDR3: CAISGTLGGMNTEAFF
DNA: TGTGCCATCAGTGGCACTCTCGGGGGTATGAACACTGAAGCTTTCTTT

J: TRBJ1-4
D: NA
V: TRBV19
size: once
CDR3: CASSIRDIVNEKLFF
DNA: TGTGCCAGTAGTATCCGGGACATCGTAAATGAAAAACTGTTTTTT

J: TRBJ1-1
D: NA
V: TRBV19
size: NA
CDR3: CASSFSITEAFF
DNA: TGTGCCAGTAGTTTCTCTATCACTGAAGCTTTCTTT

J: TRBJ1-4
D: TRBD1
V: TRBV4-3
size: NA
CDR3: CASSLQGYGEKLFF
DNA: TGCGCCAGCAGCCTACAGGGGTACGGTGAAAAACTGTTTTTT

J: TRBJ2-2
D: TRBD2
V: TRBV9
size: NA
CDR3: CASSGYSGSPGELFF
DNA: TGTGCCAGCAGCGGATATAGCGGGAGTCCCGGGGAGCTGTTTTTT

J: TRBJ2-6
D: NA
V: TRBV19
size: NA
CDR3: CASSSQGGGANVLTF
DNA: TGTGCCAGTAGCTCGCAGGGTGGTGGGGCCAACGTCCTGACTTTC

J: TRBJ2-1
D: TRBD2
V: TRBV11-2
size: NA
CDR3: CASSLVGTSLSYNEQFF
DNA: TGTGCCAGCAGCTTAGTAGGGACTAGCCTCTCCTACAATGAGCAGTTCTTC

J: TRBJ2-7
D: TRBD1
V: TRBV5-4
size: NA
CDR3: CASSRRTGGSYEQYF
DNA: TGTGCCAGCAGCAGAAGGACAGGTGGTTCCTACGAGCAGTACTTC

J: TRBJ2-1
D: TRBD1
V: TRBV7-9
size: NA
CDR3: CASSLDQGDSYNEQFF
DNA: TGTGCCAGCAGCTTAGATCAGGGGGACTCCTACAATGAGCAGTTCTTC

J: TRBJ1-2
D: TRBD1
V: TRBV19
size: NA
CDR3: CASSSDRVYGYTF
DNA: TGTGCCAGTAGTTCGGACAGGGTCTATGGCTACACCTTC

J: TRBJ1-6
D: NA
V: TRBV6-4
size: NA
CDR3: CASSEQGGNSPLHF
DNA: TGTGCCAGCAGTGAGCAGGGAGGCAATTCACCCCTCCACTTT

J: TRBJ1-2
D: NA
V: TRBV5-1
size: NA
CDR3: CASSWQGAGDGYTF
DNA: TGCGCCAGCAGCTGGCAGGGCGCGGGGGATGGCTACACCTTC

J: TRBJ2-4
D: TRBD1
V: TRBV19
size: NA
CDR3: CASSRTGRNIQYF
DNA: TGTGCCAGTAGCCGGACAGGGAGAAACATTCAGTACTTC

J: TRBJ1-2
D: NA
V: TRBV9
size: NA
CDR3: CASSVGSLSNYGYTF
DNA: TGTGCCAGCAGCGTAGGGAGCCTCTCTAACTATGGCTACACCTTC

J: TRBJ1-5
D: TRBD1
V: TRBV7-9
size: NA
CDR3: CASSSGQGVTAQHF
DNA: TGTGCCAGCAGCTCTGGACAGGGAGTTACGGCCCAGCATTTT

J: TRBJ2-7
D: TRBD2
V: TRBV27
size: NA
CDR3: CASSQTSGGGIYEQYF
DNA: TGTGCCAGCAGTCAGACTAGCGGGGGAGGAATCTACGAGCAGTACTTC

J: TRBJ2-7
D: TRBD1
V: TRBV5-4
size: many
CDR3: CASSARQGGSYEQYF
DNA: TGTGCCAGCAGCGCTCGACAGGGGGGTTCCTACGAGCAGTACTTC

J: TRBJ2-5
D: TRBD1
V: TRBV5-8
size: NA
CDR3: CASSKGQGQETQYF
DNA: TGTGCCAGCAGCAAAGGACAGGGGCAAGAGACCCAGTACTTC

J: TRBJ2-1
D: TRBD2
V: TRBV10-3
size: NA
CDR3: CAISESQGGRASEQFF
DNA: TGTGCCATCAGTGAGTCTCAAGGCGGGAGGGCGAGTGAGCAGTTCTTC

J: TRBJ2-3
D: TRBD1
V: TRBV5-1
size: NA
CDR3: CASSLWGQNTDTQYF
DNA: TGCGCCAGCAGCTTGTGGGGACAGAACACAGATACGCAGTATTTT

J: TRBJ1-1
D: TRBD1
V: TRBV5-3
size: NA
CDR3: CARSLHRTGPRDTEAFF
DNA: TGTGCCAGAAGCTTGCATCGGACAGGGCCGAGGGACACTGAAGCTTTCTTT

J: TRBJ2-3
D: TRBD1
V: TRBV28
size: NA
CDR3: CASSSDRLTDTQYF
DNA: TGTGCCAGCAGTTCGGACAGGCTCACAGATACGCAGTATTTT

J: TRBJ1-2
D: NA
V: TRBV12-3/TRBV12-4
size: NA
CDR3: CASSSWGPGYTF
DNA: TGTGCCAGCAGTTCGTGGGGCCCTGGCTACACCTTC

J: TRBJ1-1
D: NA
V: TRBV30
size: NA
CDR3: CAWSVPRGILNAFF
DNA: TGTGCCTGGAGTGTACCGCGGGGAATCCTGAACGCTTTCTTT

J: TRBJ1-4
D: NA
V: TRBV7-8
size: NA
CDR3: CASSLDVRGREKLFF
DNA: TGTGCCAGCAGCTTAGATGTCCGGGGGAGAGAAAAACTGTTTTTT

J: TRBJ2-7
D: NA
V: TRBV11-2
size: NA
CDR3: CASSFGLSYEQYF
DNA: TGTGCCAGCAGCTTTGGACTATCCTACGAGCAGTACTTC

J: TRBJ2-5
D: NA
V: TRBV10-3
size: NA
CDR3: CAISERYRAQETQYF
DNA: TGTGCCATCAGTGAGAGGTACAGGGCCCAAGAGACCCAGTACTTC

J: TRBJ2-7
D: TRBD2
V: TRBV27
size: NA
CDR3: CASSLEGLAGSEQYF
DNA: TGTGCCAGCAGTTTAGAAGGACTAGCGGGATCCGAGCAGTACTTC

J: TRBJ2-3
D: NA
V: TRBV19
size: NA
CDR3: CASSPGIGDTQYF
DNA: TGTGCCAGTAGTCCAGGGATTGGAGATACGCAGTATTTT

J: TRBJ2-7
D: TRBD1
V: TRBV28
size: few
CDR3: CASTFTGQGYYEQYF
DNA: TGTGCCAGCACCTTTACGGGACAGGGCTACTACGAGCAGTACTTC

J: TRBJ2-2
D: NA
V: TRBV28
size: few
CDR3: CASRTVGDRTGELFF
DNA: TGTGCCAGCAGGACCGTAGGAGACCGGACCGGGGAGCTGTTTTTT

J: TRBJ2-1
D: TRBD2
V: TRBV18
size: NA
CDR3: CASSPPWASGRVYGNEQFF
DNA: TGTGCCAGCTCACCACCGTGGGCTAGCGGGAGGGTTTACGGCAATGAGCAGTTCTTC

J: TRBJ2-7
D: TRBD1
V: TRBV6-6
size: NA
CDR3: CASSSTGGAYEQYF
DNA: TGTGCCAGCAGTTCGACAGGGGGGGCCTACGAGCAGTACTTC

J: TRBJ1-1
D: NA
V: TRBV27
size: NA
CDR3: CASSSAGVNTEAFF
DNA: TGTGCCAGCAGTTCGGCAGGCGTGAACACTGAAGCTTTCTTT

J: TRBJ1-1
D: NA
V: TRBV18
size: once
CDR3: CASSPKRGTEAFF
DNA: TGTGCCAGCTCACCCAAGAGGGGGACTGAAGCTTTCTTT

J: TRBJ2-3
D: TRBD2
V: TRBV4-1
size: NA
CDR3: CASSQDVQVAGGPNTQYF
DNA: TGCGCCAGCAGCCAAGATGTACAAGTAGCGGGAGGGCCAAATACGCAGTATTTT

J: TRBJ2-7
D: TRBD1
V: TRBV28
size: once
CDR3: CASRSQGQGLYEQYF
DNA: TGTGCCAGCCGATCACAGGGACAGGGGCTTTACGAGCAGTACTTC

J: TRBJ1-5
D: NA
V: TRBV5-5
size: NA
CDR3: CASSLGERQNQPQHF
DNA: TGTGCCAGCAGCTTAGGGGAAAGACAGAATCAGCCCCAGCATTTT

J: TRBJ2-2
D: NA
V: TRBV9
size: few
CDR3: CASSVEIAGELFF
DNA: TGTGCCAGCAGCGTAGAAATCGCCGGGGAGCTGTTTTTT

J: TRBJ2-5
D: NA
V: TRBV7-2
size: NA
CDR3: CASSLELSQETQYF
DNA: TGTGCCAGCAGCTTAGAACTTAGCCAAGAGACCCAGTACTTC

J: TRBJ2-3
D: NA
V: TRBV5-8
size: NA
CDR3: CASSPRLAILGDTQYF
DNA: TGTGCCAGCAGCCCCCGATTAGCGATCCTGGGAGATACGCAGTATTTT

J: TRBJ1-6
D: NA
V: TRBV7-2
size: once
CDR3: CASSSNTNSPLHF
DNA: TGTGCCAGCAGCTCGAACACGAATTCACCCCTCCACTTT

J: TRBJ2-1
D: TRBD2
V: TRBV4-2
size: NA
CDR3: CASSQGTSGGYLDEQFF
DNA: TGTGCCAGCAGCCAGGGGACTAGCGGGGGTTACCTGGATGAGCAGTTCTTC

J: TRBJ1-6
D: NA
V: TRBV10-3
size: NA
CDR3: CASTGYYNSPLHF
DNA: TGTGCCAGCACAGGATACTATAATTCACCCCTCCACTTT

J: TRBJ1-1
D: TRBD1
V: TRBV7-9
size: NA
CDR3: CASSFDRGSTEAFF
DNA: TGTGCCAGCAGCTTTGACAGGGGTAGCACTGAAGCTTTCTTT

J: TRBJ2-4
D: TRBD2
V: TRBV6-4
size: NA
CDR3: CASSDSTSGNSKNIQYF
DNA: TGTGCCAGCAGTGACTCGACTAGCGGTAACTCCAAAAACATTCAGTACTTC

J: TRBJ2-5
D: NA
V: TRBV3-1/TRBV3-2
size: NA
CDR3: CASSQGRVETQYF
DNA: TGTGCCAGCAGCCAAGGGCGGGTAGAGACCCAGTACTTC